This TCR beta chain is drawn from a study of cytomegalovirus exposure and HLA in healthy donors (dated by TCRdb to 2015 to 2018). In terms of the full investigation: An earlier analysis of roughly 630 of the donors reported 250 to 300 Gb of sequence data and some 120 million unique TCR beta sequences from approximately 180 million T cells. Around 300 gigabases of sequencing data and tens of millions of unique TCR sequences were included in an early release covering about 700 HLA-typed donors. The genetic ancestry cluster associated with self-reported Caucasian donors included roughly four fifths of the 300 to 450 genotyped donors. The study was designed to test whether signatures of past pathogen exposure could be identified by cataloging public T cell receptors. The study profiled the T cell repertoires of 550 to 700 subjects by immunosequencing and related them to cytomegalovirus serostatus. Along with the roughly 670-subject first cohort, a separate validation cohort of over 90 different subjects was used. The study combined high-throughput TCR immunosequencing, statistical association of individual TCRs with disease status, and machine learning to predict cytomegalovirus infection status. A later analysis re-examined previously published TCR beta repertoires from just over 650 donors and added high-resolution HLA genotyping to investigate patterns of TCR occurrence. The later analysis used no new phenotypic data to find candidate immune exposures, relying instead on TCR beta sequences and their occurrence across donors. An earlier analysis of about 600 of the donors used high-throughput TCR beta sequencing to judge whether each TCR beta V gene segment behaved as functional or pseudogenic. Donor age, sex, ethnicity and CMV serostatus were compiled alongside the repertoire data. In a later genetic analysis, genome-wide SNP genotypes for 398 of the 666 donors were used, and that subset was treated as a discovery cohort. Every discovery cohort repertoire had been produced on one sequencing platform. HLA typing covered class I and class II loci at four-digit resolution. Typing coverage differed by locus: A, B, C, DRB1 and DQB1 were typed in roughly 620-640 donors, DQA1 in approximately 520, DPA1 in around 610, and DPB1 in just under 480. A handful of DR-DQ haplotypes were handled as single units for association and clustering because linkage in the cohort was strong. Across approximately 420 genotyped donors of the cohort, an average of about 240,000 unique TCR beta nucleotide sequences per donor were sequenced, and approximately 19% of those sequences were non-productive. Overall study results and their limits: A later analysis associated around 16,000 TCR beta sequences with specific HLA alleles at a false discovery rate of 0.05. In a later analysis, most CMV-associated TCR beta chains were found to appear HLA-restricted, with HLA associations seemingly driven largely by CMV exposure. HLA typing was unavailable for some donors at each locus, so association tests used only the typed subset. A total of fewer than 200 TCR beta chains were listed by the study as associated with cytomegalovirus. Several of the top co-occurrence clusters appeared to be linked to parvovirus B19, influenza, CMV and Epstein-Barr virus, according to a later analysis. According to a later genetic analysis, donors in an Asian-associated ancestry cluster had fewer N-insertions in productive TCRs than the approximately 630-donor mean. Strong co-occurrence of HLA alleles, especially DR and DQ, made assigning TCR associations to individual alleles difficult. According to a later analysis, TCR association rates differed among HLA loci, with DRB1 alleles showing the most associated TCRs and HLA-C alleles showing the fewest. In vitro tests confirmed that a few of the cytomegalovirus-associated TCR beta chains recognize cytomegalovirus antigens. In an earlier analysis of 450 to 750 of the donors, most TCR beta V segments appeared in productive rearrangements about 87% or about 30% of the time, broadly matching IMGT annotations. In this cohort, only TCR beta chains were sequenced, and detectable features were limited by the absence of alpha or paired-chain data. Cytomegalovirus status was reported to be diagnosed by the classifier with high specificity and sensitivity in both the original and validation cohorts. Some 16 rarely observed V segments, including chromosome 9 orphons, were excluded from the earlier analysis of just under 600 of the donors because counts were too low. V-gene and J-gene trimming of TCR beta chains was associated with a missense DCLRE1C variant in a later genetic analysis, and the association was replicated in an independent cohort. Linkage disequilibrium might explain the correlated functional status among segregating V segments, but an unknown experimental factor could not be excluded. A further reported finding was that TCR beta sequences accurately predicted the HLA-A and HLA-B alleles for most subjects in the first cohort. In a later analysis, HLA-associated TCR beta chains showed more clonal expansion and lower generation probabilities than non-associated chains that were equally common. The presence/absence analyses assumed that sequencing depth was roughly uniform across donors, and that assumption may not be true. The authors suggested that the approach could potentially be generalized to other disease states and immunological phenotypes. The sequencing pipeline was judged likely to have produced a cluster of highly shared sequence variants as a technical artifact. The only immune exposure information available for the cohort was CMV serostatus. Because the 87-base-pair reads could not distinguish some IMGT-functional V segments, including TRBV6-2 and TRBV6-3, those segments were excluded. While some public TCRs were present in many individuals, most TCR sequences turned up only very rarely across donors.

As regards this clone: Its antigen specificity is not known. Per-base quality was not reported, and no clone a single base away is much larger than it.

Library generation was performed with the immunoSEQ multiplex PCR assay. The multiplex PCR relied on a mix of 60 forward primers for TCR Vbeta segments and 13 reverse primers for TCR Jbeta segments. The CDR3 region of rearranged TCR beta genes was amplified from genomic DNA with a multiplex PCR assay. The Illumina HiSeq System was used to sequence the amplified TCR beta libraries as 87-base-pair reads. In the source study's methods: Across the roughly 640 repertoires, a later analysis counted 78 million or so unique TCR beta chains, roughly 11 million of which were shared by at least two donors. A nearest-neighbor algorithm error-corrected the raw reads and collapsed the reads into unique sequences, merging closely related sequences to remove PCR and sequencing errors. To assign V, D and J gene segments, CDR3 sequences were aligned to IMGT reference sequences. Each retained sequence needed at least a six-nucleotide match to both a V gene segment and a J gene segment. Rearrangements were classified as productive when the CDR3 lacked stop codons and remained in frame with V and J, and all other rearrangements were classified as non-productive. Following IMGT convention, CDR3 was defined as the stretch from the second conserved V-encoded cysteine up to the conserved J-encoded phenylalanine. The earlier analysis of about 590 of the donors excluded sequences that lacked an unambiguous match to a single V gene segment. An earlier analysis of over 450 of the donors classified V segments as functional when productive rearrangements were above 56.7% and as segregating when the standard deviation between donors was above 5%. A statistical classification framework was built to diagnose cytomegalovirus status from the catalog of TCR beta chain sequences. A later analysis assigned V and J genes by comparing TCR nucleotide sequences with IMGT/GENE-DB human TR gene sequences. In a later analysis, CDR3 sequences and most-parsimonious VDJ recombination scenarios were assigned using the TCRdist pipeline. A later analysis defined each TCR beta chain by its CDR3 amino acid sequence plus V-gene family, and excluded reads lacking a unique V-gene family. As a way to deal with suspected cross-contamination and a sequencing artifact, a later analysis dropped roughly 620 nucleotide sequences that were highly shared and had low generation probability. For each public chain, a later analysis derived a clonal expansion index from normalized ranks of inferred template counts within each repertoire. A later analysis computed generation probabilities with a VDJ recombination model fitted to out-of-frame rearrangements, and checked the results against IGoR. Hypergeometric tests were used in a later analysis to score TCR-TCR, TCR-HLA and TCR-CMV co-occurrence, with a repertoire-size bias correction applied to the TCR pairs. A later analysis estimated false discovery rates by permuting HLA or CMV assignments 20 times. In a later analysis, co-occurring TCRs were grouped using DBSCAN, and TCRdist sequence similarity was added for clustering within HLA-allele-positive subsets. Co-occurrence clustering excluded repertoires with fewer than 30,000 or more than 120,000 public chains, plus five with anomalous nucleotide sharing. Drawn from immuneACCESS, this table holds only the in-frame rearrangements with V and J called that TCRdb kept. Clones are partly lost; checked studies trace under half to an unresolved V gene and leave the rest unexplained. That table furnishes V, J and clone size, whereas the DNA furnished D and trimming. A total of 80,000 or so clones appear in this sample, over 60% of them only once. Together, the top ten hold approximately 4.5% of the sample.

The cohort was made up of several hundred healthy bone marrow donors. At the time of sampling, all cohort members were nominally healthy, though unrecorded immune exposures were likely present. The donor tested CMV seronegative and was one of the 352 seronegative cohort members. Each donor provided a peripheral blood sample, and peripheral blood mononuclear cells were used for TCR beta sequencing. Genomic DNA was extracted from the blood cell samples with the Qiagen DNeasy Blood Extraction Kit. In the germline V gene (reference sequence), CDR1 corresponds to GTSNPN and CDR2 to SVGIG. V lost 0 bases and J lost 10 bases; the stretch between them is 13 bases long. The CDR3 holds 14 amino acids from the cysteine to the phenylalanine. Only CDR3 DNA remains: 42 bases, in frame from the first base.

The chain uses TRBV30 and TRBJ1-6; TRBD1 might be the D gene, on 6 matching bases. What was sequenced was PBMCs. The TCR originated in a man aged 35-49 years in good health and CMV-seronegative. The DNA is TGTGCCTGGAGTGTAGAACAGGGTCGCTCACCCCTCCACTTT. This is translated as CAWSVEQGRSPLHF.